This T cell receptor beta chain was recovered during a study of radiotherapy plus CTLA-4 blockade in lung cancer. On the study more broadly: Across the patients, objective responses occurred in about 18%, and disease control in 30% to 35%.

Profiling relied on immunoSEQ multiplex PCR, and the TCRdb table lists in-frame clones only, not all of them. This sample has about 97,000 clones, with around 79% found just once. The CDR3 loop spans 15 amino acids. Looked up from germline, CDR1 is SGHNT and CDR2 is YYREEE (reference sequence). Germline trimming cut 2 bases from V and 0 bases from J; bases unmatched to any gene: 1. This chain connects TRBV5-4 to TRBJ2-1; 8 positions agree with TRBD2. This sample comprised peripheral blood, obtained from a patient treated with radiotherapy plus ipilimumab. The sequence derives from a human donor with non-small cell lung cancer who had a partial response to radiotherapy plus ipilimumab. Some clones in this sample may be carry-over from other donors' samples. The CDR3 is CASSFSGSSYNEQFF. DNA of the CDR3: TGTGCCAGCAGCTTCAGCGGGAGCTCCTACAATGAGCAGTTCTTC.